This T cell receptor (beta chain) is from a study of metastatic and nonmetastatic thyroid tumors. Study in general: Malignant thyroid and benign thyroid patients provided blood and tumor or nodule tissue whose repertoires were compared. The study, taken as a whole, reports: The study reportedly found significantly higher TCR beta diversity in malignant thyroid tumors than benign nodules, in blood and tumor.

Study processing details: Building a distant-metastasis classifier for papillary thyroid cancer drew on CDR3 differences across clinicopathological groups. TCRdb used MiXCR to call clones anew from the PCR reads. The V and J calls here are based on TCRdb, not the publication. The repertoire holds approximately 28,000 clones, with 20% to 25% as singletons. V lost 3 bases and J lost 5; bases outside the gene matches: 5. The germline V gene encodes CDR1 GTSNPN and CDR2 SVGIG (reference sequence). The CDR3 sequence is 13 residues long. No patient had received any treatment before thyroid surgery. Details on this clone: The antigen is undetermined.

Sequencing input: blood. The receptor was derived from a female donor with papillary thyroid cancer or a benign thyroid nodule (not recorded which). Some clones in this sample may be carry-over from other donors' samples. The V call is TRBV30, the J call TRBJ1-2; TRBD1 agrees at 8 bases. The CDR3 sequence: CAWRVDRVYGYTF. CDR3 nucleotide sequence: TGTGCCTGGAGAGTGGACAGGGTGTATGGCTACACCTTC.